This section outlines one T cell receptor (beta chain) sequence together with its context. The antigen remains undetermined. The data derive from a study of cytomegalovirus exposure and HLA in healthy donors. Study-wide results and caveats: There were around 160 TCR beta chains listed as cytomegalovirus-associated.

This PCR relied on a set of 60 Vbeta primers and 13 Jbeta primers. This table comes from immunoSEQ multiplex PCR, and its TCRdb copy is limited to in-frame clones, with some not included. In the table there are 150,000 or so clones, 73% of which are singletons. Germline CDR1 reads SNHLY; CDR2 reads FYNNEI. The CDR3 is 16 residues long. V lost 3 bases and J lost 5; bases outside the gene matches: 5. Sequenced: PBMCs. The receptor comes from a woman between 18 and 29 years old in good health and CMV-seronegative. V usage is TRBV2 and J usage is TRBJ2-1, with TRBD2 identical over 12 bases. CDR3 protein: CASSEVRLAGDNEQFF. CDR3 nucleotide sequence: TGTGCCAGCAGTGAGGTGCGACTAGCGGGGGACAATGAGCAGTTCTTC. The whole variable domain, filled in from reference TRBV2 and TRBJ2-1, reads EPEVTQTPSHQVTQMGQEVILRCVPISNHLYFYWYRQILGQKVEFLVSFYNNEISEKSEIFDDQFSVERPDGSNFTLKIRSTKLEDSAMYFCASSEVRLAGDNEQFFGPGTRLTVL.